The 2 T cell receptor beta chains below come from one sample, sequenced in a study of cytomegalovirus exposure and HLA in healthy donors. The PCR was carried out with 60 Vbeta primers and 13 Jbeta primers. Sequencing used immunoSEQ multiplex PCR; TCRdb keeps in-frame clones, though not all of them. The sample has under 200,000 clones. The sequenced sample was PBMCs. These receptors all stem from a man aged 25-40 years in good health and CMV-seronegative.

This sequence joins TRBV29-1 and TRBJ2-7, with 11 bases matching TRBD1. CDR1 is SQVTM, CDR2 ANQGSEA, per germline. The CDR3 sequence is 13 residues long. V was pared by 7 bases and J by 4 bases, with 6 bases of the junction left unmatched. CDR3 protein: CSAGTGGGYEQYF. In nucleotides, the CDR3 is TGCAGCGCCGGGACAGGGGGTGGATACGAGCAGTACTTC.

The chain employs TRBV6-5 and TRBJ2-5; unclear D gene. The germline V and J ends were trimmed by 0 bases and 0 bases, with 8 bases remaining between them. The germline gives CDR1 MNHEY, CDR2 SVGAGI. CDR3 length: 15 residues. CDR3 DNA: TGTGCCAGCAGTTACTCCCCCGCGTACCAAGAGACCCAGTACTTC. Its translation is CASSYSPAYQETQYF.